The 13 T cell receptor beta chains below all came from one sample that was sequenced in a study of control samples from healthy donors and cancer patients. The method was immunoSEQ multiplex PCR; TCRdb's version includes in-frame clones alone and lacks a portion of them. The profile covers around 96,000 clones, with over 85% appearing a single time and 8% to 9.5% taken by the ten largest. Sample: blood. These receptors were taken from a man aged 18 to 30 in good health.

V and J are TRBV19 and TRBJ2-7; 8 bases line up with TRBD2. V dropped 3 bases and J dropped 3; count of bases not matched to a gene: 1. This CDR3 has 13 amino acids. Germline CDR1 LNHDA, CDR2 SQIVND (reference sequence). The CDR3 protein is CASSIGRGYEQYF. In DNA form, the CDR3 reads TGTGCCAGTAGTATCGGGAGGGGCTACGAGCAGTACTTC.

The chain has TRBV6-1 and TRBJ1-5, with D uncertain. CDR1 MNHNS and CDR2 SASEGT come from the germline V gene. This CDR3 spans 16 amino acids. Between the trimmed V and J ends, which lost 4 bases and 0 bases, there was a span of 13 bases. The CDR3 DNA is TGTGCCAGCAGTGTGGAGAGCCAGCATAGCAATCAGCCCCAGCATTTT. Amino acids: CASSVESQHSNQPQHF.

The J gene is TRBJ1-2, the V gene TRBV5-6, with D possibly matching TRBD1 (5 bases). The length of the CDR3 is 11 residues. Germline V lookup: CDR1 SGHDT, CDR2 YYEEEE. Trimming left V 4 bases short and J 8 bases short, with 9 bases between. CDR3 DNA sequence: TGTGCCAGCAGCGGGCAGGGCGGCTACACCTTC. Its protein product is CASSGQGGYTF.

The CDR3 DNA is TGTGCCAGCAGTGAACCTGACGGTACGGTTGAAGCTTTCTTT. It yields the protein CASSEPDGTVEAFF. The genes are TRBV6-1 and TRBJ1-1; D unclear. The CDR3 covers 14 residues. Germline assignment: CDR1 MNHNS and CDR2 SASEGT. V was clipped by 2 bases and J by 7 bases, with 14 bases between them.

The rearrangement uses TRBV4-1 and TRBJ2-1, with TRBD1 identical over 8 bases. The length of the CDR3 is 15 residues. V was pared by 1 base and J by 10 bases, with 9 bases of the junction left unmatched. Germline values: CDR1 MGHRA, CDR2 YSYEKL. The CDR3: CASSQVAQGAGEQFF. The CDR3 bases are TGCGCCAGCAGCCAAGTTGCTCAGGGGGCCGGGGAGCAGTTCTTC.

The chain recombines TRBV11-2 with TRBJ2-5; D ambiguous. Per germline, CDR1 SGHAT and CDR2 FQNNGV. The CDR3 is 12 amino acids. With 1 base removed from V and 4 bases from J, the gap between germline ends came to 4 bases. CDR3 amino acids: CASSLGPETQYF. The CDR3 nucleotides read TGTGCCAGCAGCTTAGGGCCAGAGACCCAGTACTTC.

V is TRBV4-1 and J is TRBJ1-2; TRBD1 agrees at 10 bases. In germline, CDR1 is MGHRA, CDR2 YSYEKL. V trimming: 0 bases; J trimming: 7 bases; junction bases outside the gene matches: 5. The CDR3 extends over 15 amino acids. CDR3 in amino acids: CASSQDWGQGSGYTF. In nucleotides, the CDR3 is TGCGCCAGCAGCCAAGATTGGGGACAGGGGAGTGGCTACACCTTC.

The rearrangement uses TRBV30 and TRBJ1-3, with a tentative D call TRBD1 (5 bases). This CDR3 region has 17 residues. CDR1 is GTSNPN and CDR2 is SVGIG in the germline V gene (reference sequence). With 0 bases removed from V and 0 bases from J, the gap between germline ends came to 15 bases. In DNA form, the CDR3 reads TGTGCCTGGAGTGTCCGGGGCCGGGGAGCCTCTGGAAACACCATATATTTT. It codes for CAWSVRGRGASGNTIYF.

The chain's CDR3 is CASSSLIRTDQETQYF. For the CDR3, the DNA is TGTGCCAGCAGCTCCTTAATTCGGACAGACCAAGAGACCCAGTACTTC. The chain couples TRBV7-9 to TRBJ2-5; TRBD1 is a possible D gene (6 bases). Germline V lookup: CDR1 SEHNR, CDR2 FQNEAQ (reference sequence). Trimming took 4 bases from V and 0 from J, leaving 15 bases between them. The CDR3 covers 16 residues.

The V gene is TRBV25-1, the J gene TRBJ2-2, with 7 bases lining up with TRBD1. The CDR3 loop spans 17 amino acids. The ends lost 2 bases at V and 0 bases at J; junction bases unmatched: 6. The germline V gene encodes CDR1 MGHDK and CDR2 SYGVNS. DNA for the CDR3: TGTGCCAGCAGTGAAAGGGGGACAGCAGCGAACACCGGGGAGCTGTTTTTT. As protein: CASSERGTAANTGELFF.

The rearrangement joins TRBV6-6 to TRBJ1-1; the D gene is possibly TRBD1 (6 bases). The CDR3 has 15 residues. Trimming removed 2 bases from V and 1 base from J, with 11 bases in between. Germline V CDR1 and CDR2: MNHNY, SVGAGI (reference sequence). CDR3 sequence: CASSYPGGKNTEAFF. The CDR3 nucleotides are TGTGCCAGCAGTTACCCGGGGGGCAAGAACACTGAAGCTTTCTTT.

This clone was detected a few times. The CDR3 region is CASRTSGYYNEQFF. The CDR3 bases are TGCGCCAGCAGGACTAGCGGATACTACAATGAGCAGTTCTTC. The chain uses TRBV5-1 and TRBJ2-1; the match to TRBD2 covers 9 bases. CDR1 is SGHRS, CDR2 YFSETQ, per germline. This CDR3 contains 14 residues. The V and J ends lost 5 bases and 3 bases, in that order; junction bases with no gene match: 3. Full variable domain (rest looked up from reference TRBV5-1 and TRBJ2-1): KAGVTQTPRYLIKTRGQQVTLSCSPISGHRSVSWYQQTPGQGLQFLFEYFSETQRNKGNFPGRFSGRQFSNSRSEMNVSTLELGDSALYLCASRTSGYYNEQFFGPGTRLTVL.

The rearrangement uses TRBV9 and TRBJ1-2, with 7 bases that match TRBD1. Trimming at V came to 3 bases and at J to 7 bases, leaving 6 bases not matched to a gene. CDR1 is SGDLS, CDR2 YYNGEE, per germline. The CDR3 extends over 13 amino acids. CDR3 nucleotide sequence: TGTGCCAGCAGCGCAACAGGGGATTTTGGCTACACCTTC. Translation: CASSATGDFGYTF.